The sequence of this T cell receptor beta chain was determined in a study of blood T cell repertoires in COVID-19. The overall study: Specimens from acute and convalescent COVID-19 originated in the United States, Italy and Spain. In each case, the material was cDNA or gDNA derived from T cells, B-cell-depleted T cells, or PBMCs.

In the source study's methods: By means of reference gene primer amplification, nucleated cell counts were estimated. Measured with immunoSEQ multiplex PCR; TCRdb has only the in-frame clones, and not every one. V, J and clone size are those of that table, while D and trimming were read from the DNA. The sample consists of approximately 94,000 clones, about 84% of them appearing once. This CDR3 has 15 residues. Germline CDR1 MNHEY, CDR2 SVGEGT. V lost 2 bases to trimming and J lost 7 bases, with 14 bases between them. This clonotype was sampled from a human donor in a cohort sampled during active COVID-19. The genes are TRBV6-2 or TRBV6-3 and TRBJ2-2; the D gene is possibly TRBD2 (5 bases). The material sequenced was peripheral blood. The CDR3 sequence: CASSYLRTSGGELFF. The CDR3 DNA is TGTGCCAGCAGTTACCTGAGGACGAGCGGCGGGGAGCTGTTTTTT.